These T cell receptor beta chains were read from a single sample in a study of T-cell memory formation after mild COVID-19. TCRdb passed the 5' RACE reads through MiXCR, listing each CDR3 protein once. Among 400,000 to 500,000 distinct CDR3 sequences listed, roughly 18% were seen once. The source material was PBMCs or a T cell subset sorted from them (not recorded which). Receptors originate from a man between 18 and 29 years old who had mild COVID-19 (a few samples of this study predate the infection). Cell type and time point are not known. Both conserved end residues are part of each CDR3. The order of the fields is J gene, V gene, clone size, D gene, CDR3 protein, CDR3 DNA. D genes are given only for firm matches. The size entry is marked missing in some rows and otherwise reads once, few, many or a size class.

TRBJ1-2 TRBV2 few . CASSEYGDYGYTF TGTGCCAGCAGTGAATACGGCGATTATGGCTACACCTTC
TRBJ1-6 TRBV3-1 . . CASSQARLDSPLHF TGTGCCAGCAGCCAAGCCAGGTTGGATTCACCCCTCCACTTT
TRBJ2-4 TRBV6-5 . . CASSYGGPLAKNIQYF TGTGCCAGCAGTTACGGGGGCCCTCTAGCCAAAAACATTCAGTACTTC
TRBJ1-2 TRBV3-1 . TRBD1 CASSQDLGQGLYTF TGTGCCAGCAGCCAAGATCTGGGACAGGGACTGTACACCTTC
TRBJ1-5 TRBV28 . . CASSTPREDQPQHF TGTGCCAGCAGTACCCCAAGGGAAGATCAGCCCCAGCATTTT
TRBJ2-3 TRBV6-2/TRBV6-3 few TRBD2 CASSSQVVAGGPSYRTDTQYF TGTGCCAGCAGTTCGCAAGTGGTAGCGGGGGGGCCGTCATATCGAACAGATACGCAGTATTTT
TRBJ2-3 TRBV2 many . CATSPGPGTQYF TGTGCCACCAGCCCAGGACCGGGTACGCAGTATTTT
TRBJ1-5 TRBV9 many . CASSVGGSYNQPQHF TGTGCCAGCAGCGTAGGAGGGTCTTACAATCAGCCCCAGCATTTT
TRBJ2-2 TRBV9 . . CASSVEGWGRGPTGELFF TGTGCCAGCAGCGTAGAGGGATGGGGACGAGGCCCGACCGGGGAGCTGTTTTTT
TRBJ2-3 TRBV29-1 . TRBD2 CSVPGTSGTDTQYF TGCAGCGTCCCCGGGACTAGCGGCACAGATACGCAGTATTTT
TRBJ2-3 TRBV11-3 few . CASSLWLSGSSGTQYF TGTGCCAGCAGCTTATGGTTATCGGGGAGCAGCGGTACGCAGTATTTT
TRBJ2-5 TRBV7-8 . . CASRPKRGQETQYF TGTGCCAGCAGACCTAAAAGGGGACAAGAGACCCAGTACTTC
TRBJ2-2 TRBV5-1 . . CASSGGQITNTGELFF TGCGCCAGCAGCGGTGGACAGATCACGAACACCGGGGAGCTGTTTTTT
TRBJ2-2 TRBV7-2 . TRBD1 CASSPPRGQGRGGELFF TGTGCCAGCAGCCCACCGCGCGGACAGGGAAGAGGCGGGGAGCTGTTTTTT
TRBJ1-6 TRBV7-2 few . CASRPGQSHTSPLHF TGTGCCAGCAGACCTGGACAAAGTCACACTTCACCCCTCCACTTT
TRBJ2-3 TRBV5-6 many . CASSLDLPGGRDTQYF TGTGCCAGCAGCTTGGATCTTCCGGGGGGCAGGGATACGCAGTATTTT
TRBJ1-1 TRBV6-5 few . CASSYGAGVMNTEAFF TGTGCCAGCAGTTACGGAGCGGGAGTAATGAACACTGAAGCTTTCTTT
TRBJ1-2 TRBV12-3/TRBV12-4 few . CASSLRPSYGYTF TGTGCCAGCAGTTTGAGGCCGAGCTATGGCTACACCTTC
TRBJ2-7 TRBV7-2 . TRBD1 CASSSIGTEIYEQYF TGTGCCAGCAGCTCAATAGGGACAGAGATCTACGAGCAGTACTTC
TRBJ2-7 TRBV7-9 . TRBD1 CASSQGRTGLHEQYF TGTGCCAGCAGCCAGGGCCGGACAGGGCTACACGAGCAGTACTTC
TRBJ2-1 TRBV7-9 . TRBD1 CASSPNPGQGWSSYNEQFF TGTGCCAGCAGCCCAAATCCGGGACAGGGGTGGAGCTCCTACAATGAGCAGTTCTTC
TRBJ2-5 TRBV19 few . CASSQLAAGTQYF TGTGCCAGTAGTCAACTCGCAGCAGGGACCCAGTACTTC